The rows below give T cell receptor beta chains drawn from one sample of a study of cytomegalovirus exposure and HLA in healthy donors. Here immunoSEQ multiplex PCR was the method, and the copy in TCRdb shows in-frame clones only, minus some. The sample carries around 110,000 clones, 79% recorded once. Sequences were obtained from PBMCs. All receptors derive from a young man in good health and CMV-seropositive. Both conserved end residues are part of each CDR3. The D gene is left open where the match is weak. Clone size is not always given. Where it is, it says once, few, many or a class for expanded clones.

V gene,J gene,D gene,clone size,CDR3 DNA,CDR3 protein
TRBV4-3,TRBJ2-7,.,.,TGCGCCAGCAGCCAAGATCTGGCAGGGTCCTACGAGCAGTACTTC,CASSQDLAGSYEQYF
TRBV6-1,TRBJ1-1,.,.,TGTGCCAGCAGTGCACAGGGCCCGGACACTGAAGCTTTCTTT,CASSAQGPDTEAFF
TRBV6-4,TRBJ2-2,.,.,TGTGCCAGCAGCACAGGGAACACCGGGGAGCTGTTTTTT,CASSTGNTGELFF
TRBV11-3,TRBJ2-6,TRBD1,.,TGTGCCAGCAGTGGAAAACAGGGGGCTCTGGGGGCCTCTGGGGCCAACGTCCTGACTTTC,CASSGKQGALGASGANVLTF
TRBV11-2,TRBJ2-1,TRBD2,.,TGTGCCAGCAGCTGGACCCTAGCGGGAGGGTACAATGAGCAGTTCTTC,CASSWTLAGGYNEQFF
TRBV18,TRBJ1-5,.,.,TGTGCCAGCTCAGAGATGACAGGAGGCAATCAGCCCCAGCATTTT,CASSEMTGGNQPQHF
TRBV9,TRBJ2-2,TRBD2,few,TGTGCCAGCAGCGTAGCGGGGGGGCCGTCCGGGGAGCTGTTTTTT,CASSVAGGPSGELFF
TRBV5-1,TRBJ2-1,.,.,TGCGCCAGCAGGGCTCCACTACGAAGCAATGAGCAGTTCTTC,CASRAPLRSNEQFF
TRBV7-2,TRBJ2-7,TRBD2,.,TGTGCCAGCAGCTTAGCCAGCGGGGACGAGCAGTACTTC,CASSLASGDEQYF
TRBV6-5,TRBJ2-7,.,.,TGTGCCAGCAGTCCGGGGGAGGGGGCCTACGAGCAGTACTTC,CASSPGEGAYEQYF
TRBV11-1,TRBJ2-7,.,.,TGTGCCAGCAGCCCAGGCTGGGGAGGACAGCAGTACTTC,CASSPGWGGQQYF
TRBV18,TRBJ2-1,TRBD2,.,TGTGCCAGCTCACTCCACCGACAGGGCTTAGCGGGAGAAGACTACAATGAGCAGTTCTTC,CASSLHRQGLAGEDYNEQFF
TRBV25-1,TRBJ2-7,TRBD1,.,TGTGCCACCGGACAGGGGGCCTACGAGCAGTACTTC,CATGQGAYEQYF
TRBV5-5,TRBJ1-5,.,.,TGTGCCAGCAGCTTGGTAGGTGGCAGCGATCAGCCCCAGCATTTT,CASSLVGGSDQPQHF
TRBV19,TRBJ2-3,.,.,TGTGCCAGTAGTACAGGTTACACAGATACGCAGTATTTT,CASSTGYTDTQYF
TRBV7-9,TRBJ2-7,.,.,TGTGCCAGCAGCCCAGGACAGCTCTACGAGCAGTACTTC,CASSPGQLYEQYF
TRBV10-3,TRBJ1-4,.,.,TGTGCCATCAGTGAAGGCGGGGACGAAAAACTGTTTTTT,CAISEGGDEKLFF